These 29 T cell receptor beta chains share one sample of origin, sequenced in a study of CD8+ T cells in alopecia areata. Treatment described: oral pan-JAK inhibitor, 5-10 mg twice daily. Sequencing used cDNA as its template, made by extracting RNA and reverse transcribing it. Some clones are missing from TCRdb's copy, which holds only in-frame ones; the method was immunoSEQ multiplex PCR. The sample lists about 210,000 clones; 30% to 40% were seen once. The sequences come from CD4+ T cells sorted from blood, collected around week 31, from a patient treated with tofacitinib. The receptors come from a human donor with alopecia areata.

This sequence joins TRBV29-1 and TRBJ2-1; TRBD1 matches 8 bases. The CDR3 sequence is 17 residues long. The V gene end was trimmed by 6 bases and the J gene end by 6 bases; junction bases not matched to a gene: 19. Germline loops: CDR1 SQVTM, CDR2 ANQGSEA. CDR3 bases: TGCAGCGTCGGAGTGGGTTTACGGCAGGGGGCGGGCAATGAGCAGTTCTTC. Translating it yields CSVGVGLRQGAGNEQFF.

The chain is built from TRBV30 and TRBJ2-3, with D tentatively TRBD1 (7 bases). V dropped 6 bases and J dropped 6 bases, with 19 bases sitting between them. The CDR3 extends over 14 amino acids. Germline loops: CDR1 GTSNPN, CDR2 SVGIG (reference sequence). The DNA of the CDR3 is TGTGCCTGTGACAGGGACGGAGGGGGGGATACGCAGTATTTT. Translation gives CACDRDGGGDTQYF.

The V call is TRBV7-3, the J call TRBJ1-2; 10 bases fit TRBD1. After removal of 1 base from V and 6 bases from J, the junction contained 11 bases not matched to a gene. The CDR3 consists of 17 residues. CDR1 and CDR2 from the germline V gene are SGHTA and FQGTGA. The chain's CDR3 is CASSLNRDRGHRDGYTF. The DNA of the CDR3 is TGTGCCAGCAGCTTAAACCGGGACAGGGGCCACCGGGATGGCTACACCTTC. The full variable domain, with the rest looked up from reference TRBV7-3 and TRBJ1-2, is GAGVSQTPSNKVTEKGKYVELRCDPISGHTALYWYRQSLGQGPEFLIYFQGTGAADDSGLPNDRFFAVRPEGSVSTLKIQRTERGDSAVYLCASSLNRDRGHRDGYTFGSGTRLTVV.

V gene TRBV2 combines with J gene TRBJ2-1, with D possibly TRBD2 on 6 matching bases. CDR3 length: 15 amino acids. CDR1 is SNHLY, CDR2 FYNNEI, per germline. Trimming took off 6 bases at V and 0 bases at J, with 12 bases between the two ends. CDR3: CASRWGTLSYNEQFF. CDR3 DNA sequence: TGTGCCAGCAGATGGGGGACTCTCTCCTACAATGAGCAGTTCTTC.

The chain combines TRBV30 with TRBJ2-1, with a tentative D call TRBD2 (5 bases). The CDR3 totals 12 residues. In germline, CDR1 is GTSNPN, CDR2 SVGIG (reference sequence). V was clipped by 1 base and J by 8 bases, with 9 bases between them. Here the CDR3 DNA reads TGTGCCTGGAGTGCGAGCGGCTATGAGCAGTTCTTC. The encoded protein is CAWSASGYEQFF. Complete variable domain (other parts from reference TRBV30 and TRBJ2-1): SQTIHQWPATLVQPVGSPLSLECTVEGTSNPNLYWYRQAAGRGLQLLFYSVGIGQISSEVPQNLSASRPQDRQFILSSKKLLLSDSGFYLCAWSASGYEQFFGPGTRLTVL.

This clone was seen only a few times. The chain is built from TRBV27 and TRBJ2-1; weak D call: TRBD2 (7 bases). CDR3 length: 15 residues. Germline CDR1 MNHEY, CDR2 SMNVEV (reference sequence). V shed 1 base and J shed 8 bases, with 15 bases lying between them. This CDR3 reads CASSLLAGARDEQFF. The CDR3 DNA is TGTGCCAGCAGTTTATTGGCGGGGGCCAGGGATGAGCAGTTCTTC.

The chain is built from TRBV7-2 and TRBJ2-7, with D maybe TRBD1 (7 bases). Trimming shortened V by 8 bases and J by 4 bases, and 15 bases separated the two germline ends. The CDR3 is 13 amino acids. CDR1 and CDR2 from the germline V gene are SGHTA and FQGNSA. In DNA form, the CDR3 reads TGTGCCAGCCGAAGAGCAGGGGGGTACGAGCAGTACTTC. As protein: CASRRAGGYEQYF.

CDR3 loop: CASSLSPGLAGEEQYF. In DNA, the CDR3 is TGTGCCAGCAGCTTAAGTCCCGGACTAGCGGGAGAGGAGCAGTACTTC. The rearrangement joins TRBV7-3 to TRBJ2-7; 13 bases line up with TRBD2. CDR1 is SGHTA, CDR2 FQGTGA, per germline. Trimming took 1 base from V and 7 from J; bases not matched to a gene: 7. The CDR3 has 16 residues.

The CDR3 protein is CASSPRGNIQYF. CDR3 in DNA: TGCGCCAGCAGCCCGCGGGGAAACATTCAGTACTTC. The chain joins TRBV5-1 to TRBJ2-4; possibly TRBD2 for D (6 bases). Germline lookup yields CDR1 SGHRS and CDR2 YFSETQ. V lost 4 bases and J lost 6, with 8 bases in between. This CDR3 is 12 amino acids long. Looking up the rest from reference TRBV5-1 and TRBJ2-4 gives the full variable domain: KAGVTQTPRYLIKTRGQQVTLSCSPISGHRSVSWYQQTPGQGLQFLFEYFSETQRNKGNFPGRFSGRQFSNSRSEMNVSTLELGDSALYLCASSPRGNIQYFGAGTRLSVL.

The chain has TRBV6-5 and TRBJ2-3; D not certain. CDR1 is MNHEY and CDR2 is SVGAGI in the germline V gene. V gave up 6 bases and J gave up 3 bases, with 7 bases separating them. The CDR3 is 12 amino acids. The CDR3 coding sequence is TGTGCCAGCAGATCCCTTACAGATACGCAGTATTTT. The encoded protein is CASRSLTDTQYF.

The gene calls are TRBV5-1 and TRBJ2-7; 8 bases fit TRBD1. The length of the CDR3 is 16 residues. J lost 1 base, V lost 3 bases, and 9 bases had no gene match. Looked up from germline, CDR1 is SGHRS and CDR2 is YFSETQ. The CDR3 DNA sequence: TGCGCCAGCAGCTCCTTTGACAGGGGCTTTTCCTACGAGCAGTACTTC. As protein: CASSSFDRGFSYEQYF.

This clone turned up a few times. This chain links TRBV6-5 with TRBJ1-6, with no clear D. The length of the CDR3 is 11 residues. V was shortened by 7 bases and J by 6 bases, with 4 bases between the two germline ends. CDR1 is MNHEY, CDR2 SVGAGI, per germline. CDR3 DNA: TGTGCCAGCAAGTCTAATTCACCCCTCCACTTT. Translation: CASKSNSPLHF.

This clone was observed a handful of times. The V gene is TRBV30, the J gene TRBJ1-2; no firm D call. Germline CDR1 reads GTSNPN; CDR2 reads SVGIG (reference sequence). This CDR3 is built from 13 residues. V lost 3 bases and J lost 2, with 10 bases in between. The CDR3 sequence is CAWSEVQNYGYTF. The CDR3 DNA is TGTGCCTGGAGCGAGGTACAGAACTATGGCTACACCTTC. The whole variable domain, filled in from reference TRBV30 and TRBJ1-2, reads SQTIHQWPATLVQPVGSPLSLECTVEGTSNPNLYWYRQAAGRGLQLLFYSVGIGQISSEVPQNLSASRPQDRQFILSSKKLLLSDSGFYLCAWSEVQNYGYTFGSGTRLTVV.

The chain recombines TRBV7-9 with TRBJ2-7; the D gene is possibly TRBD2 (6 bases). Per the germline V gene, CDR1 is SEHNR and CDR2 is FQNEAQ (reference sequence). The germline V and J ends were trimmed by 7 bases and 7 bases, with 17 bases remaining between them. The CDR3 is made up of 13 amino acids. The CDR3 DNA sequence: TGTGCCAGCACCCAGACCCTTGCGGGAGAGCAGTACTTC. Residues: CASTQTLAGEQYF.

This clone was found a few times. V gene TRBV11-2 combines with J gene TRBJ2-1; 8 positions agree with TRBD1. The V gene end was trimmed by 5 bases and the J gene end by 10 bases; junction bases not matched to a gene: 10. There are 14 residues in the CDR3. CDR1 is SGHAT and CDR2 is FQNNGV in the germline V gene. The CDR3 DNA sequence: TGTGCCAGCAGCGAGAGGCAGGGGGCCGGAGAGCAGTTCTTC. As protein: CASSERQGAGEQFF.

The CDR3 is CAWSVQGTYGYTF. The CDR3 nucleotides read TGTGCCTGGAGTGTACAGGGGACCTATGGCTACACCTTC. This sequence joins TRBV30 and TRBJ1-2, with 7 bases that match TRBD1. Germline CDR1 reads GTSNPN; CDR2 reads SVGIG (reference sequence). This CDR3 spans 13 amino acids. J gave up 4 bases and V 0 bases, and 2 bases lay outside the gene matches.

The chain's CDR3 is CASSQDSGGAYEQYF. CDR3 nucleotide sequence: TGTGCCAGCAGCCAAGACAGCGGGGGGGCCTACGAGCAGTACTTC. The V and J genes are TRBV4-2 and TRBJ2-7; 10 bases fit TRBD2. Germline CDR1 reads LGHNA; CDR2 reads YNFKEQ. V was clipped by 0 bases and J by 2 bases; unmatched bases: 1. The CDR3 is 15 residues long.

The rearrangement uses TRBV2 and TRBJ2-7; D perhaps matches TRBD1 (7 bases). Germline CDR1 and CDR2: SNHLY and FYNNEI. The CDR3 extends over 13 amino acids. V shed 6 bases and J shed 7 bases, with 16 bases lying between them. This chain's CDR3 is CASRPGGGWEQYF. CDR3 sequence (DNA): TGTGCCAGCAGGCCTGGAGGGGGCTGGGAGCAGTACTTC.

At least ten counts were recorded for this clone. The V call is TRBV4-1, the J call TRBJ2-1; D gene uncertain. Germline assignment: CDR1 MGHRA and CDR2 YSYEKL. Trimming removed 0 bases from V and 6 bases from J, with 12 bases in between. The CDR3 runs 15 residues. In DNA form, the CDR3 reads TGCGCCAGCAGCCAAGATCGGGTTCAGCCCAATGAGCAGTTCTTC. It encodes CASSQDRVQPNEQFF.

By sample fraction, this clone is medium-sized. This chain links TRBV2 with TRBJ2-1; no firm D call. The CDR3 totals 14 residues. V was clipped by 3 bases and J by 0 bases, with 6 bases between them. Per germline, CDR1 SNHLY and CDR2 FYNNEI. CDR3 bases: TGTGCCAGCAGTGAGCTGAGCTCCTACAATGAGCAGTTCTTC. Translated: CASSELSSYNEQFF. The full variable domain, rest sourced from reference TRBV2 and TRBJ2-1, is EPEVTQTPSHQVTQMGQEVILRCVPISNHLYFYWYRQILGQKVEFLVSFYNNEISEKSEIFDDQFSVERPDGSNFTLKIRSTKLEDSAMYFCASSELSSYNEQFFGPGTRLTVL.

The CDR3: CASSFRDRDEKLFF. DNA for the CDR3: TGTGCCAGCAGCTTCCGGGACAGAGACGAAAAACTGTTTTTT. V is TRBV7-8 and J is TRBJ1-4; 7 bases fit TRBD1. Trimming at V came to 3 bases and at J to 8 bases, leaving 6 bases not matched to a gene. The germline V gene has CDR1 SGHVS and CDR2 FQNEAQ. The CDR3 contains 14 residues.

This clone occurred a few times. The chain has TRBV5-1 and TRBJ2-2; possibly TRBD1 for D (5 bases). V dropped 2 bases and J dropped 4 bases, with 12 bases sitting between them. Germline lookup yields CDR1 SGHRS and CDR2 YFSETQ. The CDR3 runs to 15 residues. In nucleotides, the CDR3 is TGCGCCAGCAGCTTCGCCCAGGGTGGCACCGGGGAGCTGTTTTTT. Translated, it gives CASSFAQGGTGELFF. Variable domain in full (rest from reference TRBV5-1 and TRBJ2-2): KAGVTQTPRYLIKTRGQQVTLSCSPISGHRSVSWYQQTPGQGLQFLFEYFSETQRNKGNFPGRFSGRQFSNSRSEMNVSTLELGDSALYLCASSFAQGGTGELFFGEGSRLTVL.

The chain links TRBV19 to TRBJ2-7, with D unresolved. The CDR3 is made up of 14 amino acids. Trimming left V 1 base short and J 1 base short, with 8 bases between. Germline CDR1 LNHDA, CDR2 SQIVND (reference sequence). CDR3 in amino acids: CASSIGLVSYEQYF. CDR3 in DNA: TGTGCCAGTAGTATAGGTTTGGTTTCCTACGAGCAGTACTTC.

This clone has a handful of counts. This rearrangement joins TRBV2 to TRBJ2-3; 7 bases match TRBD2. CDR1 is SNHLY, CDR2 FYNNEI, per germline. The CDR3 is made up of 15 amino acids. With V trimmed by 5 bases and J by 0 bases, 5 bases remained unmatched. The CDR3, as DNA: TGTGCCAGCAGTAGCCAGCGGGGTAGCACAGATACGCAGTATTTT. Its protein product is CASSSQRGSTDTQYF.

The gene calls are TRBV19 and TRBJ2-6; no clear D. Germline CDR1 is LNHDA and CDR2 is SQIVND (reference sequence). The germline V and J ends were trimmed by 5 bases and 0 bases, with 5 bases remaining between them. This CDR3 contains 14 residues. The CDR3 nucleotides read TGTGCCAGTAGTGATTACTCTGGGGCCAACGTCCTGACTTTC. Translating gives CASSDYSGANVLTF.

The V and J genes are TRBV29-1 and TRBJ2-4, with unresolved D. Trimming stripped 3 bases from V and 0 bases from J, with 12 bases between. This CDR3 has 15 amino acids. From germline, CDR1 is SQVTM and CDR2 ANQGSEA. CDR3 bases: TGCAGCGTTGACAACCCGACGGTAGCCAAAAACATTCAGTACTTC. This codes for CSVDNPTVAKNIQYF.

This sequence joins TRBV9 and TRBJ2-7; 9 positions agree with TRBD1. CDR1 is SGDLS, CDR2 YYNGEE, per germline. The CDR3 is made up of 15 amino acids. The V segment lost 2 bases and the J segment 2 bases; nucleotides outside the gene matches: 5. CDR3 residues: CASSVMTGGPYEQYF. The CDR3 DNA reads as TGTGCCAGCAGCGTTATGACAGGGGGTCCCTACGAGCAGTACTTC.

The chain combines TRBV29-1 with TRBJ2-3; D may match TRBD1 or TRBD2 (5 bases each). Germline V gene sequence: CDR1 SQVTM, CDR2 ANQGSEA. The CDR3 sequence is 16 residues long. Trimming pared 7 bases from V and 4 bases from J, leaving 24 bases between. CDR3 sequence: CSATPTGQIVPDTQYF. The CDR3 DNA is TGCAGCGCAACCCCCACGGGGCAAATAGTGCCAGATACGCAGTATTTT.

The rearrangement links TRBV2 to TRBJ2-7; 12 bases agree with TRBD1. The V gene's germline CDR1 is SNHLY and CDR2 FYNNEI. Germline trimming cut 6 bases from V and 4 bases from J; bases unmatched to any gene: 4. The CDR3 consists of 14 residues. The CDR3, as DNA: TGTGCCAGCAGCGCGGGACAGGGGGCATACGAGCAGTACTTC. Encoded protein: CASSAGQGAYEQYF. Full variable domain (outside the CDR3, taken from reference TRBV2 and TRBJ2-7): EPEVTQTPSHQVTQMGQEVILRCVPISNHLYFYWYRQILGQKVEFLVSFYNNEISEKSEIFDDQFSVERPDGSNFTLKIRSTKLEDSAMYFCASSAGQGAYEQYFGPGTRLTVT.